This TCR beta chain was observed in a study of blood T cell repertoires in COVID-19. As handled by the study authors: Reference gene primer amplification gave nucleated cell count estimates. The method was immunoSEQ multiplex PCR; TCRdb's version includes in-frame clones alone and lacks a portion of them. That table furnishes V, J and clone size, whereas the DNA furnished D and trimming. Of some 38,000 clones in the sample, roughly 80% are singletons; the top ten hold more than 8.5%. The CDR3 runs 16 residues. The junction had 10 bases not matched to a gene; V was cut back by 1 base and J by 6 bases. Germline V lookup: CDR1 GTSNPN, CDR2 SVGIG (reference sequence).

This sequence joins TRBV30 and TRBJ2-1; 9 bases fit TRBD2. Specimen: peripheral blood. This clonotype originated in a man aged 60-69 years in a cohort sampled during active COVID-19. CDR3: CAWSGGSGSLGNEQFF. CDR3 coding DNA: TGTGCCTGGAGTGGAGGTAGCGGGAGTCTTGGCAATGAGCAGTTCTTC.